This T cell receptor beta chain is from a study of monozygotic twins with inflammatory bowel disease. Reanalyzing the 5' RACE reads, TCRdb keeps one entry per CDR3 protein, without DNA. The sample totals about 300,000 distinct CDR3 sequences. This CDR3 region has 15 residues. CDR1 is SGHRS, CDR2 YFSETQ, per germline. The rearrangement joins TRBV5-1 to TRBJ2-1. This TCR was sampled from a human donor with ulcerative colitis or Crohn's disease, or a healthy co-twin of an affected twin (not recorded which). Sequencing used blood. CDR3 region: CASSLGVTAYNEQFF.